These T cell receptor beta chains were read from a single sample in a study of blood T cells in healthy people across ages. TCRdb itself ran the 5' RACE reads through MiXCR, one entry per CDR3 protein. The data contain fewer than 900,000 distinct CDR3 sequences, 45% to 50% of them singletons. Sequenced input: blood. The source of these receptors is a woman aged 60-75 years in good health. CDR3s include the opening cysteine and the closing phenylalanine or tryptophan.

v_gene,j_gene,CDR3aa
TRBV28,TRBJ1-4,CASSLAGNENLFF
TRBV6-2/TRBV6-3,TRBJ2-1,CASSYSAGTSGYEQFF
TRBV12-3/TRBV12-4,TRBJ2-7,CASSREDSEDEQYF
TRBV20-1,TRBJ2-3,CSQRSSISTDTQYF
TRBV6-5,TRBJ2-1,CASSPTAGGWYNEQFF
TRBV28,TRBJ1-2,CASSLAGYSGYGYTF
TRBV30,TRBJ2-3,CAWSIGTTYSTDTQYF
TRBV27,TRBJ2-4,CATRRELAKNIQYF
TRBV6-1,TRBJ2-5,CASSEAPHNEQYF
TRBV6-2/TRBV6-3,TRBJ1-2,CASTEPGRALRYTF
TRBV2,TRBJ2-5,CASRGDSVQETQYF
TRBV13,NA,CASSLRTTNKDEQYF
TRBV7-2,TRBJ1-2,CASSLETGREGYTF
TRBV9,TRBJ2-5,CASSVNGDEQYF
TRBV6-2/TRBV6-3,TRBJ2-1,CASSYRGMIPNEQFF
TRBV7-9,TRBJ2-1,CASSNGWVDEQFF
TRBV5-5,TRBJ2-4,CASSLRGMEKNIQYF
TRBV27,TRBJ2-1,CARQGEQFF
TRBV20-1,TRBJ2-3,CSANPTSGGADTQYF
TRBV4-2,TRBJ2-1,CASSQDSWEQFF
TRBV7-8,TRBJ2-7,CASSQAGTNTYEQYF
TRBV24-1,TRBJ2-1,CATSDQSGGFNEQFF
TRBV7-2,TRBJ2-7,CASSPGGDSSYEQYF
TRBV20-1,TRBJ2-1,CSPPGVGSSYNEQFF
TRBV28,TRBJ1-2,CASSLEVGAAEGYTF
TRBV15,TRBJ1-2,CATSSGQGLYGYTF
TRBV7-3,TRBJ2-1,CASSLSPQETQFF
TRBV7-2,TRBJ2-7,CASSLGQGVIYEQYF
TRBV4-3,TRBJ2-3,CANSQVSVDTQYF
TRBV18,TRBJ2-4,CASSPTSAGRENIQYF
TRBV7-2,TRBJ2-7,CASSESSSYEQYF